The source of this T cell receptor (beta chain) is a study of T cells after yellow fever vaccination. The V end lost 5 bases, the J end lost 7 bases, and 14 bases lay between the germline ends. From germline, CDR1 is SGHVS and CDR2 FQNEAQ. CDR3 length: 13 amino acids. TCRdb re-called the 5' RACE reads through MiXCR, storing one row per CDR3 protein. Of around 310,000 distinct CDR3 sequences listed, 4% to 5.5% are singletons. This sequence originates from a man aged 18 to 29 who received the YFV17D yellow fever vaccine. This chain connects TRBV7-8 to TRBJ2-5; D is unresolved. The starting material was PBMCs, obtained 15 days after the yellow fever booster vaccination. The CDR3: CASSPERLGTQYF. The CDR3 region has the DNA TGTGCCAGCAGCCCCGAACGCCTAGGGACCCAGTACTTC.